This T cell receptor beta chain appears in the sequencing data of a study of T cells in Graves' hyperthyroidism and ophthalmopathy. This clonotype was seen repeatedly, ten times or more. Clinical symptoms, serum thyroxine and TRAb, thyroid ultrasound and orbital computed tomography were used for the diagnoses. The CDR3 extends over 14 amino acids. V gave up 7 bases and J gave up 1 base, with 12 bases separating them. CDR1 and CDR2 from the germline V gene are MDHEN and SYDVKM. Amplified TCR beta CDR3 regions derived from RNA transcripts. TCR CDR3 regions were first amplified by RT-PCR with HTBI primers. TCRdb re-derived calls from the multiplex PCR reads in MiXCR, one entry per CDR3 protein. The table records approximately 350,000 distinct CDR3 sequences, over 12% of them present only once.

The sequence came from a woman aged 60-75 years with Graves' ophthalmopathy. Source material: blood. The gene calls are TRBV28 and TRBJ2-3; either TRBD1 or TRBD2 may supply D (5 bases each). The CDR3 reads CASNPRGGTDTQYF. CDR3 nucleotides: TGTGCCAGCAATCCAAGGGGAGGCACAGATACGCAGTATTTT.